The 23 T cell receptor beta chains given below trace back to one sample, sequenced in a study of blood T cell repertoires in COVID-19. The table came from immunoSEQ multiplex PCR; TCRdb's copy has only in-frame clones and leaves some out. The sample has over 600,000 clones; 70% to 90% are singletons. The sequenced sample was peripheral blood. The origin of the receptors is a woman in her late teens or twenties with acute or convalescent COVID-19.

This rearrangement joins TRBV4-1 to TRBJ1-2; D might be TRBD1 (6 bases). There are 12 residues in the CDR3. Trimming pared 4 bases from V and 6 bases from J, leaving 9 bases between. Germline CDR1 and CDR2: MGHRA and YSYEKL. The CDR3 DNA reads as TGCGCCAGCAGCCGAAACAGGGATGGCTACACCTTC. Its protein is CASSRNRDGYTF.

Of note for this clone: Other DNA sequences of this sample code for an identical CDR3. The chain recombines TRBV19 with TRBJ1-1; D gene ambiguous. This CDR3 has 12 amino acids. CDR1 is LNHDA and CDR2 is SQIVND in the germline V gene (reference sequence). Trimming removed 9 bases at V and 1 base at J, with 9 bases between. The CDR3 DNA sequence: TGTGCCAGCCGCAGAGGGAACACTGAAGCTTTCTTT. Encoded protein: CASRRGNTEAFF.

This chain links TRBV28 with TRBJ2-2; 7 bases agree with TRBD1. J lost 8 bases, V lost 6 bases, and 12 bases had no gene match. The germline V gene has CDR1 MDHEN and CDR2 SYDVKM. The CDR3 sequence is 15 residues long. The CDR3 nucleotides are TGTGCCAGCAGAGGGACCGCCGGACAGGTTGGGGAGCTGTTTTTT. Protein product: CASRGTAGQVGELFF.

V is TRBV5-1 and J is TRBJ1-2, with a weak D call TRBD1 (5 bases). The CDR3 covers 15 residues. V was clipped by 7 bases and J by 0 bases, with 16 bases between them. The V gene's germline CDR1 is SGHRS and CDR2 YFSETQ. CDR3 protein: CASSPGIPPNYGYTF. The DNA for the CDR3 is TGCGCCAGCTCCCCAGGGATCCCGCCTAACTATGGCTACACCTTC.

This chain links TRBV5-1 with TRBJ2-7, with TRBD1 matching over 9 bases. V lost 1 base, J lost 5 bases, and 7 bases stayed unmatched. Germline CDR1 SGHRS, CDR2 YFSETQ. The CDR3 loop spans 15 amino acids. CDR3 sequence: CASSLWDRVTDEQYF. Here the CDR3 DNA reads TGCGCCAGCAGCTTGTGGGACAGGGTTACCGACGAGCAGTACTTC.

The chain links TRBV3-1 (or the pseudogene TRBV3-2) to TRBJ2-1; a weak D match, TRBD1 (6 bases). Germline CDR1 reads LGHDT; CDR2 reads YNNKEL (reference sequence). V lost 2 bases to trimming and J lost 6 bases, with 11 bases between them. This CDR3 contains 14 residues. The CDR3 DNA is TGTGCCAGCAGCCAACTTGGGGGCGTCAATGAGCAGTTCTTC. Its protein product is CASSQLGGVNEQFF.

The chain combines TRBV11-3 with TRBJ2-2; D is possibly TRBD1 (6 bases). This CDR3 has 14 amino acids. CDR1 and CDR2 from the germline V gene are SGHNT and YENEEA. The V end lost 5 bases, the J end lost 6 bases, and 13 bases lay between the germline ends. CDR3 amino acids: CASSRNRASGELFF. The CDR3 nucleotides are TGTGCCAGCAGCCGAAACAGGGCTTCCGGGGAGCTGTTTTTT.

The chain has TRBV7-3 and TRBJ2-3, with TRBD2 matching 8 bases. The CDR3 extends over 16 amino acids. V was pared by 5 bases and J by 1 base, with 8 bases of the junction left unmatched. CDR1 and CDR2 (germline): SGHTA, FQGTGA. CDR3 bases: TGTGCCAGCAGCGAGACGGGGGGGCCCGGCACAGATACGCAGTATTTT. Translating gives CASSETGGPGTDTQYF.

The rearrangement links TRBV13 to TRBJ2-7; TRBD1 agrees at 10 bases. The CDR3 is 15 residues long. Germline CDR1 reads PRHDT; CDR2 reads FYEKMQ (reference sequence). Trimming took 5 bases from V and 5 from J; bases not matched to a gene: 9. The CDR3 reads CASSKPGQGRDEQYF. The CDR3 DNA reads TGTGCCAGCAGCAAACCGGGACAGGGGAGGGACGAGCAGTACTTC.

The CDR3 loop is CASSEGSGTANSPLHF. CDR3 nucleotide sequence: TGTGCCAGCAGTGAAGGATCCGGGACAGCTAATTCACCCCTCCACTTT. The rearrangement joins TRBV6-1 to TRBJ1-6; 7 bases are shared with TRBD1. Trimming cost V 1 base and J 6 bases; bases outside gene matches: 6. Germline values: CDR1 MNHNS, CDR2 SASEGT. CDR3 length equals 16 residues.

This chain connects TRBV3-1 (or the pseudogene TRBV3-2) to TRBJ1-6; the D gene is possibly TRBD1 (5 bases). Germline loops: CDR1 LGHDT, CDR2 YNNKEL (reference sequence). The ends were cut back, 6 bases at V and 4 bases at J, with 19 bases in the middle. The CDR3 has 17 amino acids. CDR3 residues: CASSFAFSGTYNSPLHF. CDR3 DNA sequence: TGTGCCAGCAGTTTTGCTTTCTCAGGGACTTATAATTCACCCCTCCACTTT.

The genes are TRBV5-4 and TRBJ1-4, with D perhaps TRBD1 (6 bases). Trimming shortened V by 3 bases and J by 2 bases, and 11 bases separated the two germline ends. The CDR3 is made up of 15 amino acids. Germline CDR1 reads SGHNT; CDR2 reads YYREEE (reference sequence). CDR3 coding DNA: TGTGCCAGCAGCTCCTCCGACAGGACTAATGAAAAACTGTTTTTT. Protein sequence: CASSSSDRTNEKLFF. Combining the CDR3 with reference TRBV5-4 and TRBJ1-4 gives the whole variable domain ETGVTQSPTHLIKTRGQQVTLRCSSQSGHNTVSWYQQALGQGPQFIFQYYREEENGRGNFPPRFSGLQFPNYSSELNVNALELDDSALYLCASSSSDRTNEKLFFGSGTQLSVL.

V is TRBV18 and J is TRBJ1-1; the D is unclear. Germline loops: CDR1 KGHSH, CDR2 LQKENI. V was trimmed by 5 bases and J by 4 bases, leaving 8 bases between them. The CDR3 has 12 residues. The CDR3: CASSSEGTEAFF. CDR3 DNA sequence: TGTGCCAGCTCATCTGAGGGCACTGAAGCTTTCTTT.

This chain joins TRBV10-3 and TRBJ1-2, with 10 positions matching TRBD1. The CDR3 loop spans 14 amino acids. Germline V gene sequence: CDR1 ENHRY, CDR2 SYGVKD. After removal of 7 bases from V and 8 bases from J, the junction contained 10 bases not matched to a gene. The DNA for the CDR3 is TGTGCCATCACCGAGAGGGACAGGGGAGGAGGCTACACCTTC. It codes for CAITERDRGGGYTF.

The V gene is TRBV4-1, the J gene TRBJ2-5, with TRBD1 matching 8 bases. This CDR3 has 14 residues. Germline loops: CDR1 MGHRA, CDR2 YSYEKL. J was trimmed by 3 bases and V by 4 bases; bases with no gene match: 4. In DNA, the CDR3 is TGCGCCAGCAGCCGCGTACAGGGGGAAGAGACCCAGTACTTC. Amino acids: CASSRVQGEETQYF.

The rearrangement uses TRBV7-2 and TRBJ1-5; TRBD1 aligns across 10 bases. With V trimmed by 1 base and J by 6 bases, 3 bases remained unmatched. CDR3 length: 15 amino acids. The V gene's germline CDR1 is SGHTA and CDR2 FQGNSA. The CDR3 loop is CASSLGGTGAQPQHF. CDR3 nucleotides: TGTGCCAGCAGCTTAGGCGGGACAGGGGCTCAGCCCCAGCATTTT.

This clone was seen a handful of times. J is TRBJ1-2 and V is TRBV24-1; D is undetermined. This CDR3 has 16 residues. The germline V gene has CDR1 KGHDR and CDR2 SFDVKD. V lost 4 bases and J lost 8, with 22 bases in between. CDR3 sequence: CATSENTVHDRRGYTF. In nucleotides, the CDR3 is TGTGCCACCAGTGAAAATACCGTACATGACCGGAGAGGCTACACCTTC.

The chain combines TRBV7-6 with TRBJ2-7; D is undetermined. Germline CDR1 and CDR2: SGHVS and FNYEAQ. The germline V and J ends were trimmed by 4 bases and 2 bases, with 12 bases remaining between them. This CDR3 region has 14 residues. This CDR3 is CASSSSGSTYEQYF. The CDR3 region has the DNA TGTGCCAGCAGCTCGTCCGGGTCGACCTACGAGCAGTACTTC.

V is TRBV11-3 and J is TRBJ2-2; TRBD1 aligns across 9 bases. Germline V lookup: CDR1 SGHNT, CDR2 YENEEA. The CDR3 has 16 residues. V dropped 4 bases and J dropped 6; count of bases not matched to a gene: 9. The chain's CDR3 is CASSSPGQGTSGELFF. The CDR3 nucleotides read TGTGCCAGCAGCTCCCCGGGACAGGGAACCTCCGGGGAGCTGTTTTTT.

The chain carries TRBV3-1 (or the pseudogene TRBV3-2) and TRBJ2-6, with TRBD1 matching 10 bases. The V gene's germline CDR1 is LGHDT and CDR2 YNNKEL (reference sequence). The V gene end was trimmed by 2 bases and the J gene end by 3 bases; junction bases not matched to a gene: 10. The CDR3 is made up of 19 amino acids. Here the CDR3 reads CASSQSPGQGVFGANVLTF. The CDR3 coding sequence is TGTGCCAGCAGCCAAAGCCCAGGACAGGGGGTTTTTGGGGCCAACGTCCTGACTTTC.

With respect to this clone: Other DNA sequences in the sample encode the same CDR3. CDR3 amino acids: CASSPGTDNYGYTF. In nucleotides, the CDR3 is TGTGCCAGCTCACCCGGGACAGACAACTATGGCTACACCTTC. The chain is built from TRBV18 and TRBJ1-2; the match to TRBD1 covers 7 bases. The V gene's germline CDR1 is KGHSH and CDR2 LQKENI. There are 14 residues in the CDR3. J was trimmed by 2 bases and V by 3 bases; bases with no gene match: 3.

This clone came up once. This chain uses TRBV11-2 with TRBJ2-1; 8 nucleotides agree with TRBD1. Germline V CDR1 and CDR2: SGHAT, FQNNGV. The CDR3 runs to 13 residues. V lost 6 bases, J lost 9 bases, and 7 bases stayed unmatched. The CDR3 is CASRSTGVGEQFF. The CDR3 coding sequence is TGTGCCAGCAGGTCGACAGGGGTTGGTGAGCAGTTCTTC.

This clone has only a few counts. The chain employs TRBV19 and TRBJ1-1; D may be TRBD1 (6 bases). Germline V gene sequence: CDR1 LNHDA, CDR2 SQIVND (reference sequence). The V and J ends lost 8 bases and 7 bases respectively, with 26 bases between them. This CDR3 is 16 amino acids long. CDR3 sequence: CASQKADFIRGYEAFF. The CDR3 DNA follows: TGTGCCAGTCAAAAGGCGGACTTCATCAGGGGATATGAAGCTTTCTTT.